The 22 T cell receptor beta chains presented below share a single source sample, sequenced in a study of PD-1 blockade in classical Hodgkin lymphoma. All trial patients relapsed after autologous stem cell transplantation. TCRdb's table, derived via immunoSEQ multiplex PCR, lists solely in-frame clones and lacks some. The table lists about 28,000 clones, around four fifths of them singletons. Source: peripheral blood mononuclear cells (PBMCs), taken before the second cycle of nivolumab. All receptors come from a human donor with classical Hodgkin lymphoma.

Here the CDR3 DNA reads TGCGCCAGCAGCCAAGTGGGGGGAGAGACCCAGTACTTC. Translated: CASSQVGGETQYF. The rearrangement uses TRBV4-3 and TRBJ2-5; D is perhaps TRBD2 (6 bases). The germline V and J ends were trimmed by 1 base and 4 bases, with 7 bases remaining between them. CDR1 LGHNA and CDR2 YSLEER come from the germline V gene. This CDR3 spans 13 amino acids.

The chain employs TRBV28 and TRBJ2-7; 9 nucleotides agree with TRBD1. The V segment lost 7 bases and the J segment 0 bases; nucleotides outside the gene matches: 7. CDR3 length: 15 residues. CDR1 and CDR2 from the germline V gene are MDHEN and SYDVKM. CDR3 coding DNA: TGTGCCAGCAATGGAGGACAGGGGCTCTCCTACGAGCAGTACTTC. Its protein product is CASNGGQGLSYEQYF.

The table lists this clone with a few counts. V gene TRBV2 combines with J gene TRBJ1-5; D possibly corresponds to TRBD1 (5 bases). The germline V and J ends were trimmed by 5 bases and 3 bases, with 14 bases remaining between them. This CDR3 spans 15 amino acids. CDR1 is SNHLY, CDR2 FYNNEI, per germline. The CDR3 protein is CASSLSQGPNQPQHF. DNA of the CDR3: TGTGCCAGCAGTCTGAGTCAGGGACCCAATCAGCCCCAGCATTTT.

The chain uses TRBV28 and TRBJ1-2, with TRBD1 matching over 8 bases. V dropped 4 bases and J dropped 3; count of bases not matched to a gene: 13. Germline lookup yields CDR1 MDHEN and CDR2 SYDVKM. The CDR3 has 17 amino acids. The CDR3 DNA reads as TGTGCCAGCAGTTCACCCACTCAGGGGGCGTTTGACTATGGCTACACCTTC. Amino acids: CASSSPTQGAFDYGYTF.

The rearrangement joins TRBV4-2 to TRBJ2-3; tentative D call: TRBD2 (6 bases). CDR1 is LGHNA, CDR2 YNFKEQ, per germline. Trimming stripped 4 bases from V and 4 bases from J, with 12 bases between. This CDR3 is 14 amino acids long. The CDR3 region is CASSPRTGADTQYF. CDR3 sequence (DNA): TGTGCCAGCAGCCCGAGGACGGGAGCAGATACGCAGTATTTT.

By share of the sample, this clone is medium-sized. The chain's CDR3 is CASSGTSTKYTEAFF. The CDR3 nucleotides read TGTGCCAGCAGTGGGACATCCACCAAATACACTGAAGCTTTCTTT. This chain links TRBV28 with TRBJ1-1; D is perhaps TRBD1 (6 bases). This CDR3 has 15 amino acids. V lost 5 bases to trimming and J lost 3 bases, with 16 bases between them. CDR1 MDHEN and CDR2 SYDVKM come from the germline V gene. The whole variable domain, remainder taken from reference TRBV28 and TRBJ1-1, is DVKVTQSSRYLVKRTGEKVFLECVQDMDHENMFWYRQDPGLGLRLIYFSYDVKMKEKGDIPEGYSVSREKKERFSLILESASTNQTSMYLCASSGTSTKYTEAFFGQGTRLTVV.

CDR3 nucleotides: TGTGCCATCAGAGGGACAGCAAATCAGCCCCAGCATTTT. This translates into CAIRGTANQPQHF. The chain carries TRBV10-3 and TRBJ1-5, with 7 bases aligning to TRBD1. V was pared by 6 bases and J by 4 bases, with 3 bases of the junction left unmatched. Germline CDR1 reads ENHRY; CDR2 reads SYGVKD. The CDR3 length is 13 residues.

The chain combines TRBV19 with TRBJ2-3; D gene uncertain. V shed 5 bases and J shed 6 bases, with 12 bases lying between them. This CDR3 contains 13 residues. CDR1 is LNHDA and CDR2 is SQIVND in the germline V gene (reference sequence). This chain's CDR3 is CASSPQSLDTQYF. The CDR3 DNA reads TGTGCCAGTAGTCCCCAGAGTCTTGATACGCAGTATTTT.

The rearrangement joins TRBV9 to TRBJ2-3; 8 bases match TRBD2. Germline-derived CDR1 and CDR2 are SGDLS and YYNGEE. The J segment lost 6 bases and the V segment lost 3 bases, leaving 15 bases of the junction unmatched. The CDR3 totals 17 residues. CDR3 sequence reads: CASSASRGLAFSDTQYF. The CDR3 region has the DNA TGTGCCAGCAGCGCCAGCCGAGGACTAGCATTTTCGGATACGCAGTATTTT.

This chain joins TRBV10-1 and TRBJ2-1; maybe TRBD1 (6 bases). This CDR3 spans 15 amino acids. V lost 8 bases to trimming and J lost 0 bases, with 14 bases between them. The germline V gene has CDR1 WNHNN and CDR2 SYGVQD (reference sequence). The CDR3 DNA sequence: TGCGCCAGCGGTCGGCAGGGGAGCTCCTACAATGAGCAGTTCTTC. It codes for CASGRQGSSYNEQFF.

The chain has TRBV28 and TRBJ1-6, with D hard to call. Germline CDR1 is MDHEN and CDR2 is SYDVKM. The CDR3 is 15 amino acids. The V and J ends lost 1 base and 1 base respectively, with 5 bases between them. The CDR3 DNA follows: TGTGCCAGCAGTTTATACGGATCCTATAATTCACCCCTCCACTTT. Its protein is CASSLYGSYNSPLHF.

V is TRBV19 and J is TRBJ1-4; tentatively, D is TRBD1 (6 bases). There are 13 residues in the CDR3. Germline V gene lookup returns CDR1 LNHDA and CDR2 SQIVND (reference sequence). V dropped 8 bases and J dropped 8 bases, with 15 bases sitting between them. The CDR3 region is CASGEQGREKLFF. The CDR3 nucleotides are TGTGCCAGTGGGGAACAGGGTCGGGAAAAACTGTTTTTT.

The V and J genes are TRBV7-9 and TRBJ1-2; D remains unclear. The V gene's germline CDR1 is SEHNR and CDR2 FQNEAQ (reference sequence). The CDR3 length is 15 residues. V was shortened by 0 bases and J by 8 bases, with 16 bases between the two germline ends. The CDR3 reads CASSLAVLLGYGYTF. DNA of the CDR3: TGTGCCAGCAGCTTAGCAGTACTTCTCGGGTACGGCTACACCTTC.

V is TRBV28 and J is TRBJ2-6; the match to TRBD2 covers 10 bases. The V gene's germline CDR1 is MDHEN and CDR2 SYDVKM. The CDR3 totals 17 residues. The V segment lost 6 bases and the J segment 2 bases; nucleotides outside the gene matches: 7. CDR3 nucleotide sequence: TGTGCCAGCAGACCCCTAGCGGGAGTCGCTGGGGCCAACGTCCTGACTTTC. It specifies CASRPLAGVAGANVLTF.

The genes are TRBV11-1 and TRBJ2-3; 9 bases map to TRBD2. The V segment lost 3 bases and the J segment 6 bases; nucleotides outside the gene matches: 10. Germline-derived CDR1 and CDR2 are SGHAT and FQDESV (reference sequence). The CDR3 spans 16 residues. CDR3 amino acids: CASSFVTSGHIDTQYF. As DNA, the CDR3 is TGTGCCAGCAGCTTCGTTACTAGCGGGCACATTGATACGCAGTATTTT.

This clone was seen once. The rearrangement uses TRBV15 and TRBJ1-1, with TRBD1 matching over 9 bases. The J segment lost 4 bases and the V segment lost 2 bases, leaving 8 bases of the junction unmatched. Germline V gene sequence: CDR1 LNHNV, CDR2 YYDKDF (reference sequence). The CDR3 covers 16 residues. The chain's CDR3 is CATSRRGQGAGTEAFF. The CDR3 nucleotides read TGTGCCACCAGCAGACGGGGACAGGGCGCTGGCACTGAAGCTTTCTTT.

This clone has more than one count but fewer than ten. The chain joins TRBV7-8 to TRBJ2-7; D is undetermined. CDR3 length equals 13 residues. Germline lookup yields CDR1 SGHVS and CDR2 FQNEAQ. The V end lost 8 bases, the J end lost 0 bases, and 11 bases lay between the germline ends. The CDR3 region is CASSLYASYEQYF. As DNA, the CDR3 is TGTGCCAGCTCCTTATATGCCTCCTACGAGCAGTACTTC.

The rearrangement uses TRBV7-2 and TRBJ1-5; D perhaps matches TRBD1 (5 bases). Germline values: CDR1 SGHTA, CDR2 FQGNSA. This CDR3 comprises 14 residues. The V end was cut by 1 base, the J end by 6 bases, with 10 bases between. The CDR3 DNA follows: TGTGCCAGCAGCTTAGGGCCAGGGATTCAGCCCCAGCATTTT. It yields the protein CASSLGPGIQPQHF.

The rearrangement joins TRBV7-2 to TRBJ2-1; 9 positions agree with TRBD1. The CDR3 runs 14 residues. CDR1 and CDR2 (germline): SGHTA, FQGNSA. Losses at the gene ends were 5 bases for V and 7 bases for J; bases not matched to a gene: 6. In DNA, the CDR3 is TGTGCCAGCAGCCTCGGGACAGGGAAGAATGAGCAGTTCTTC. Encoded protein: CASSLGTGKNEQFF.

The chain is built from TRBV7-9 and TRBJ1-5; no reliable D call. The V gene's germline CDR1 is SEHNR and CDR2 FQNEAQ (reference sequence). Trimming took off 1 base at V and 7 bases at J, with 8 bases between the two ends. This CDR3 has 13 residues. CDR3 sequence: CASSLEGVQPQHF. CDR3 nucleotides: TGTGCCAGCAGCTTAGAGGGTGTACAGCCCCAGCATTTT.

This clone was observed a handful of times. The chain recombines TRBV4-2 with TRBJ2-7; D perhaps matches TRBD2 (5 bases). Trimming removed 1 base from V and 5 bases from J, with 9 bases in between. Germline V gene sequence: CDR1 LGHNA, CDR2 YNFKEQ. This CDR3 has 13 amino acids. The CDR3 DNA follows: TGTGCCAGCAGCCAAGGACTAATCCACGAGCAGTACTTC. Protein product: CASSQGLIHEQYF.

The chain is built from TRBV28 and TRBJ1-5; no definite D call. Germline CDR1 MDHEN, CDR2 SYDVKM. The CDR3 runs to 13 residues. V was shortened by 7 bases and J by 3 bases, with 10 bases between the two germline ends. In DNA, the CDR3 is TGTGCCAGCAACTACAACTTCAATCAGCCCCAGCATTTT. The encoded protein is CASNYNFNQPQHF.